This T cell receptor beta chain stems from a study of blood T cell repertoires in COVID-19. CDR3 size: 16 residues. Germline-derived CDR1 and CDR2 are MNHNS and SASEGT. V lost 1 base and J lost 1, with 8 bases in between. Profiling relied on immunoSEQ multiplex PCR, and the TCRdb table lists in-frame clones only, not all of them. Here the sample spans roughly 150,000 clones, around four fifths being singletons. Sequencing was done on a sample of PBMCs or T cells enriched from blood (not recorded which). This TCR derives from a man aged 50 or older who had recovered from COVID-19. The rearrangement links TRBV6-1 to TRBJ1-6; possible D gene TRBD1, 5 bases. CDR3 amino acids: CASSEGRGSYNSPLHF. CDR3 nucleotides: TGTGCCAGCAGTGAAGGGAGGGGATCCTATAATTCACCCCTCCACTTT.